One and the same sample provided the 18 T cell receptor beta chains below, sequenced in a study of T cells after yellow fever vaccination. MiXCR, applied by TCRdb to the 5' RACE reads, yields one record per CDR3 protein. The repertoire has roughly 520,000 distinct CDR3 sequences, around a fifth of them found once; the top ten carry about 17%. The material sequenced was PBMCs, taken roughly 20 days after the first yellow fever vaccination. The receptors shown here come from a man between 18 and 35 years old who received the YFV17D yellow fever vaccine.

There are many counts of this clonotype. This chain joins TRBV7-8 and TRBJ2-1; 10 bases are a match to TRBD2. The junction had 8 bases not matched to a gene; V was cut back by 3 bases and J by 0 bases. This CDR3 spans 18 amino acids. Germline CDR1 reads SGHVS; CDR2 reads FQNEAQ. Written as DNA, the CDR3 is TGTGCCAGCAGCTTTATTGCTAGCGGGGGTAGCTCCTACAATGAGCAGTTCTTC. It codes for CASSFIASGGSSYNEQFF.

The chain employs TRBV7-2 and TRBJ1-2; D is undetermined. V shed 1 base and J shed 4 bases, with 4 bases lying between them. There are 12 residues in the CDR3. Germline lookup yields CDR1 SGHTA and CDR2 FQGNSA. The CDR3 region is CASSLEIYGYTF. The CDR3 DNA is TGTGCCAGCAGCTTAGAGATCTATGGCTACACCTTC.

Sample share makes this clonotype medium-sized (0.01 to 0.1%). The chain carries TRBV28 and TRBJ1-2; D not resolved. V was trimmed by 3 bases and J by 8 bases, leaving 19 bases between them. Germline values: CDR1 MDHEN, CDR2 SYDVKM. The CDR3 spans 15 residues. CDR3 in amino acids: CASSLIPGPSGGYTF. The CDR3 coding sequence is TGTGCCAGCAGTTTGATCCCCGGTCCGAGTGGCGGCTACACCTTC.

The genes are TRBV10-3 and TRBJ2-5, with TRBD2 matching 8 bases. This CDR3 is built from 14 residues. Germline values: CDR1 ENHRY, CDR2 SYGVKD. V lost 2 bases, J lost 5 bases, and 4 bases stayed unmatched. CDR3 in DNA: TGTGCCATCAGTGAGCCGGGGGGGAGGGAGACCCAGTACTTC. It encodes CAISEPGGRETQYF.

This sequence joins TRBV24-1 and TRBJ1-2; 7 nucleotides agree with TRBD1. CDR3 size: 14 residues. V was clipped by 10 bases and J by 3 bases; unmatched bases: 10. Germline V gene lookup returns CDR1 KGHDR and CDR2 SFDVKD. The CDR3 sequence: CATYSWDSYYGYTF. CDR3 DNA: TGTGCCACGTACTCTTGGGACAGCTACTATGGCTACACCTTC.

This clonotype turned up a few times. V gene TRBV12-3 or TRBV12-4 combines with J gene TRBJ2-7; 10 bases are a match to TRBD1. CDR3 size: 14 residues. V dropped 3 bases and J dropped 7; count of bases not matched to a gene: 6. This CDR3 is CASSLGTGVGEQYF. DNA for the CDR3: TGTGCCAGCAGTTTGGGGACAGGGGTCGGTGAGCAGTACTTC.

This clonotype was observed a handful of times. This chain joins TRBV5-1 and TRBJ2-3; 8 bases agree with TRBD2. J was trimmed by 5 bases and V by 2 bases; bases with no gene match: 13. CDR1 SGHRS and CDR2 YFSETQ come from the germline V gene. The CDR3 has 17 residues. The CDR3 region is CASSFTTGGPIKDTQYF. The DNA for the CDR3 is TGCGCCAGCAGCTTTACTACGGGGGGGCCGATCAAAGATACGCAGTATTTT.

This rearrangement joins TRBV4-1 to TRBJ2-5; D not certain. Germline values: CDR1 MGHRA, CDR2 YSYEKL. The V and J ends lost 2 bases and 2 bases respectively, with 12 bases between them. The CDR3 extends over 15 amino acids. The CDR3 nucleotides read TGCGCCAGCAGCCAATCCCTGCTGGTACAAGAGACCCAGTACTTC. Amino acid sequence: CASSQSLLVQETQYF.

This clonotype was seen more than once but under ten times. The V call is TRBV29-1, the J call TRBJ2-7; no clear D gene. The CDR3 runs to 11 residues. Germline V gene sequence: CDR1 SQVTM, CDR2 ANQGSEA. Between the trimmed V and J ends, which lost 0 bases and 4 bases, there was a span of 4 bases. The CDR3 nucleotides are TGCAGCGTTGAAGACTGGTACGAGCAGTACTTC. Protein: CSVEDWYEQYF.

V usage is TRBV6-4 and J usage is TRBJ2-3, with TRBD2 identical over 8 bases. CDR3 length: 15 amino acids. The V segment lost 4 bases and the J segment 1 base; nucleotides outside the gene matches: 4. CDR1 is MRHNA and CDR2 is SNTAGT in the germline V gene. This chain's CDR3 is CASSAYSGGTDTQYF. The CDR3 DNA reads as TGTGCCAGCAGTGCCTATAGCGGGGGCACAGATACGCAGTATTTT.

The chain couples TRBV28 to TRBJ2-5; a possible D gene is TRBD2 (5 bases). The CDR3 consists of 14 residues. The V end lost 7 bases, the J end lost 2 bases, and 14 bases lay between the germline ends. Germline V gene sequence: CDR1 MDHEN, CDR2 SYDVKM. The CDR3 DNA follows: TGTGCCAGCACGGAGGCCGGGGTACAAGAGACCCAGTACTTC. Translation: CASTEAGVQETQYF.

The chain carries TRBV20-1 and TRBJ1-4; D is perhaps TRBD1 (5 bases). CDR1 DFQATT and CDR2 SNEGSKA come from the germline V gene (reference sequence). The ends were cut back, 3 bases at V and 6 bases at J, with 20 bases in the middle. The CDR3 is made up of 16 amino acids. CDR3 protein: CSASGAASGVYEKLFF. CDR3 DNA sequence: TGCAGTGCTAGCGGGGCAGCTTCTGGGGTCTATGAAAAACTGTTTTTT.

This clonotype came up many times. The rearrangement joins TRBV12-3 or TRBV12-4 to TRBJ1-3, with D unclear. Trimming removed 6 bases from V and 0 bases from J, with 9 bases in between. The CDR3 runs to 14 residues. This CDR3 is CASSRRSSGNTIYF. The CDR3 region has the DNA TGTGCCAGCAGCAGGAGGTCCTCTGGAAACACCATATATTTT.

This clonotype was detected only a few times. The chain has TRBV24-1 and TRBJ1-1, with D possibly matching TRBD1 (6 bases). The V gene's germline CDR1 is KGHDR and CDR2 SFDVKD. The CDR3 is 13 residues long. Deletions cut 3 bases from V and 5 bases from J, with 9 bases between. CDR3 loop: CATSDDQGTEAFF. DNA of the CDR3: TGTGCCACCAGTGATGACCAGGGGACTGAAGCTTTCTTT.

This chain connects TRBV14 to TRBJ2-1; D remains ambiguous. V gave up 0 bases and J gave up 4 bases, with 13 bases separating them. Germline V gene lookup returns CDR1 SGHDN and CDR2 FVKESK. The CDR3 sequence is 16 residues long. CDR3 residues: CASSQDRVVLYNEQFF. In DNA, the CDR3 is TGTGCCAGCAGCCAAGACCGGGTTGTCCTGTACAATGAGCAGTTCTTC.

This clonotype was seen more than once but under ten times. The chain has TRBV27 and TRBJ2-7; the match to TRBD1 covers 8 bases. The CDR3 has 15 amino acids. Germline V gene data show CDR1 as MNHEY and CDR2 as SMNVEV (reference sequence). V was pared by 1 base and J by 2 bases, with 4 bases of the junction left unmatched. This CDR3 is CASSLWPGQAYEQYF. The CDR3 DNA follows: TGTGCCAGCAGTTTATGGCCGGGACAGGCCTACGAGCAGTACTTC.

The chain recombines TRBV20-1 with TRBJ2-4; D is undetermined. The germline V and J ends were trimmed by 5 bases and 3 bases, with 11 bases remaining between them. In germline, CDR1 is DFQATT, CDR2 SNEGSKA (reference sequence). This CDR3 has 13 amino acids. The CDR3 loop is CSASWVHKNIQYF. The CDR3 DNA is TGCAGTGCTTCCTGGGTCCACAAAAACATTCAGTACTTC.

Only a few counts were recorded for this clonotype. The genes are TRBV20-1 and TRBJ1-4; 9 positions match TRBD1. J lost 9 bases, V lost 6 bases, and 5 bases had no gene match. The CDR3 runs 12 residues. Looked up from germline, CDR1 is DFQATT and CDR2 is SNEGSKA (reference sequence). The CDR3 sequence is CSAWDRVQKLFF. As DNA, the CDR3 is TGCAGTGCCTGGGACAGGGTTCAAAAACTGTTTTTT.